The 7 T cell receptor beta chains below all came from one sample that was sequenced in a study of blood T cell repertoires in COVID-19. The assay was immunoSEQ multiplex PCR, and TCRdb's table has in-frame clones only and misses some. Of 100,000 or so clones in the sample, roughly 70% are singletons; the top ten hold about 15%. Sequencing was performed on peripheral blood. Receptors were obtained from a woman aged 80 or over with acute or convalescent COVID-19.

This rearrangement joins TRBV2 to TRBJ1-2; no clear D gene. The CDR3 sequence is 11 residues long. Germline loops: CDR1 SNHLY, CDR2 FYNNEI. Trimming took off 4 bases at V and 8 bases at J, with 8 bases between the two ends. CDR3 sequence: CASSAYEGYTF. The CDR3 DNA reads as TGTGCCAGCAGTGCCTACGAAGGCTACACCTTC.

This clone was seen more than once but under ten times. The chain has TRBV7-8 and TRBJ2-2; D uncertain. V gave up 1 base and J gave up 4 bases, with 10 bases separating them. The CDR3 has 15 amino acids. The V gene's germline CDR1 is SGHVS and CDR2 FQNEAQ. The DNA for the CDR3 is TGTGCCAGCAGCTTAGTTAGAGGAGCCACCGGGGAGCTGTTTTTT. It yields the protein CASSLVRGATGELFF. Drawing the rest from reference TRBV7-8 and TRBJ2-2, the complete variable domain is GAGVSQSPRYKVAKRGQDVALRCDPISGHVSLFWYQQALGQGPEFLTYFQNEAQLDKSGLPSDRFFAERPEGSVSTLKIQRTQQEDSAVYLCASSLVRGATGELFFGEGSRLTVL.

This clone was picked up a small number of times. V is TRBV19 and J is TRBJ1-5; D call uncertain. V was trimmed by 1 base and J by 4 bases, leaving 14 bases between them. The CDR3 runs 16 residues. Per the germline V gene, CDR1 is LNHDA and CDR2 is SQIVND (reference sequence). The CDR3 sequence is CASSIARPGRNQPQHF. The CDR3 bases are TGTGCCAGTAGTATAGCGCGACCCGGGAGGAATCAGCCCCAGCATTTT.

This chain links TRBV6-2 or TRBV6-3 with TRBJ2-2; a possible D gene is TRBD1 (6 bases). V lost 4 bases and J lost 4, with 16 bases in between. Looked up from germline, CDR1 is MNHEY and CDR2 is SVGEGT. The CDR3 is 16 residues long. CDR3 DNA: TGTGCCAGCAGTTCCCTCAGGGGCCGTGGCACCGGGGAGCTGTTTTTT. The encoded protein is CASSSLRGRGTGELFF.

The rearrangement joins TRBV7-2 to TRBJ2-5, with 8 positions matching TRBD2. The J segment lost 4 bases and the V segment lost 8 bases, leaving 9 bases of the junction unmatched. CDR3 length: 14 residues. In germline, CDR1 is SGHTA, CDR2 FQGNSA. The chain's CDR3 is CASGSGGSGETQYF. CDR3 DNA sequence: TGTGCCAGCGGCAGCGGGGGATCCGGAGAGACCCAGTACTTC.

V is TRBV9 and J is TRBJ1-6; D remains unclear. Germline CDR1 is SGDLS and CDR2 is YYNGEE. CDR3 length: 14 amino acids. The V end was cut by 0 bases, the J end by 8 bases, with 9 bases between. The CDR3 DNA reads as TGTGCCAGCAGCGTAGGGGCGGGAGATTCACCCCTCCACTTT. The encoded protein is CASSVGAGDSPLHF.

This clone has a single count. The chain carries TRBV6-2 or TRBV6-3 and TRBJ2-5; no clear D. Germline CDR1 reads MNHEY; CDR2 reads SVGEGT. The CDR3 extends over 16 amino acids. The V gene lost 5 bases and the J gene lost 2 bases, with 18 bases spanning the gap. The CDR3 here is CASSPRGQSGQETQYF. The DNA for the CDR3 is TGTGCCAGCAGTCCCCGAGGCCAGTCCGGACAAGAGACCCAGTACTTC.